The 7 T cell receptor beta chains below all came from one sample that was sequenced in a study of cytomegalovirus exposure and HLA in healthy donors. The primer mix had 60 Vbeta and 13 Jbeta primers. Sequencing was performed with immunoSEQ multiplex PCR; in TCRdb, only in-frame clones are kept and a portion is missing. The table includes about 110,000 clones, about two thirds detected once. The specimen sequenced was PBMCs. These receptors were obtained from a boy between 10 and 17 years old in good health and CMV-seronegative.

V usage is TRBV28 and J usage is TRBJ2-6; D remains unclear. Deletions cut 3 bases from V and 1 base from J, with 13 bases between. CDR3 size: 17 residues. Germline loops: CDR1 MDHEN, CDR2 SYDVKM. The CDR3 reads CASSFSPTGSGANVLTF. The CDR3 nucleotides read TGTGCCAGCAGTTTTAGTCCGACTGGGTCTGGGGCCAACGTCCTGACTTTC.

By share of the sample, this clone is medium-sized. This chain uses TRBV6-5 with TRBJ2-7; 9 bases map to TRBD1. The length of the CDR3 is 15 residues. J gave up 0 bases and V 0 bases, and 0 bases lay outside the gene matches. Germline CDR1 and CDR2: MNHEY and SVGAGI. CDR3 DNA: TGTGCCAGCAGTTACTCGACAGGGGGCTCCTACGAGCAGTACTTC. Its protein is CASSYSTGGSYEQYF.

This clone showed up just once. The chain uses TRBV28 and TRBJ1-1; D remains unclear. Trimming cost V 7 bases and J 8 bases, with 17 bases left between them. This CDR3 contains 13 residues. Germline V gives CDR1 MDHEN, CDR2 SYDVKM. The CDR3 nucleotides read TGTGCCAGCACCTCCTCGGGGTCATTGGAAGCTTTCTTT. As protein: CASTSSGSLEAFF.

The chain is built from TRBV27 and TRBJ1-2, with a weak D call TRBD1 (5 bases). Trimming cost V 2 bases and J 3 bases, with 13 bases left between them. The CDR3 consists of 15 residues. Germline V gene lookup returns CDR1 MNHEY and CDR2 SMNVEV (reference sequence). The CDR3 loop reads CASSLLPRADYGYTF. In DNA, the CDR3 is TGTGCCAGCAGTTTACTTCCCAGGGCGGACTATGGCTACACCTTC.

V is TRBV5-1 and J is TRBJ2-3; 10 nucleotides align to TRBD2. Germline CDR1 is SGHRS and CDR2 is YFSETQ. J lost 6 bases, V lost 1 base, and 5 bases had no gene match. This CDR3 has 15 residues. The CDR3 loop is CASSLSGLATDTQYF. Here the CDR3 DNA reads TGCGCCAGCAGCTTGTCGGGACTAGCGACCGATACGCAGTATTTT.

This clone turned up a few times. This chain links TRBV2 with TRBJ1-4; 7 bases are a match to TRBD1. Germline V gene lookup returns CDR1 SNHLY and CDR2 FYNNEI. V shed 6 bases and J 8 bases; nucleotides not matched to a gene: 9. This CDR3 has 14 amino acids. The CDR3 is CASSVGGAGEKLFF. The CDR3, as DNA: TGTGCCAGCAGCGTAGGGGGCGCGGGCGAAAAACTGTTTTTT.

The chain has TRBV10-1 and TRBJ2-7; 10 bases fit TRBD2. Germline CDR1 is WNHNN and CDR2 is SYGVQD (reference sequence). This CDR3 comprises 15 residues. The V and J ends lost 0 bases and 5 bases, in that order; junction bases with no gene match: 4. The CDR3 DNA sequence: TGCGCCAGCAGTGAGTCAGTAGCGGGGGGCAACGAGCAGTACTTC. Translating gives CASSESVAGGNEQYF.